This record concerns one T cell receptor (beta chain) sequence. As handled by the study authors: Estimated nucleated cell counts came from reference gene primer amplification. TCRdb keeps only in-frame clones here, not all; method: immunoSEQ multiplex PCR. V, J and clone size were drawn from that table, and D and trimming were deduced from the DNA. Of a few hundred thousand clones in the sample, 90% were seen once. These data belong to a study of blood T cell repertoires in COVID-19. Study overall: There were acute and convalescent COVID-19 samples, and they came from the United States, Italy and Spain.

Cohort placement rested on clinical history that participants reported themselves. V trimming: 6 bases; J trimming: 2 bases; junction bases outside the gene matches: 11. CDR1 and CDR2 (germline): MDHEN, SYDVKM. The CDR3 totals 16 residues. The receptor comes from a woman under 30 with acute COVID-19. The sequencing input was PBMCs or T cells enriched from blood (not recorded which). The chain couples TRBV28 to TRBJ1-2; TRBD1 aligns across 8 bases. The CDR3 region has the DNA TGTGCCAGCAGGACGGCCGGGGGACAGGAGAACTATGGCTACACCTTC. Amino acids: CASRTAGGQENYGYTF.